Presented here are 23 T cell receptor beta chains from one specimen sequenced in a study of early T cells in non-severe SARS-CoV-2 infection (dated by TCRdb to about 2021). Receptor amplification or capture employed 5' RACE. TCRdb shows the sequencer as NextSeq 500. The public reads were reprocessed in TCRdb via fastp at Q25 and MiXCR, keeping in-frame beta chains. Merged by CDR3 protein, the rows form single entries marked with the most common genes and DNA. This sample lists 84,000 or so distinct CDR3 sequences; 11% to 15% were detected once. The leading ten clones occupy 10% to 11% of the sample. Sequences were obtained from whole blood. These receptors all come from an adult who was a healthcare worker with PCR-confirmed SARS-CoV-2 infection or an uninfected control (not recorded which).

The CDR3 region is CSASPLPGGAGTDTQYF. The CDR3 DNA reads TGCAGTGCTAGCCCCCTCCCAGGGGGCGCGGGCACAGATACGCAGTATTTT. V usage is TRBV20-1 and J usage is TRBJ2-3; 8 positions agree with TRBD1. J was trimmed by 1 base and V by 3 bases; bases with no gene match: 12. There are 17 residues in the CDR3. CDR1 and CDR2 from the germline V gene are DFQATT and SNEGSKA (reference sequence).

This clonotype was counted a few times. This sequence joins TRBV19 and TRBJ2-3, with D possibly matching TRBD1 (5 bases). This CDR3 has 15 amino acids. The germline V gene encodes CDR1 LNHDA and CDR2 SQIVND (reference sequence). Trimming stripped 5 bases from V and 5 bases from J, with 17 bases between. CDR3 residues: CASSPRGGRGDTQYF. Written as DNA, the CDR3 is TGTGCCAGTAGTCCAAGGGGCGGAAGGGGAGATACGCAGTATTTT.

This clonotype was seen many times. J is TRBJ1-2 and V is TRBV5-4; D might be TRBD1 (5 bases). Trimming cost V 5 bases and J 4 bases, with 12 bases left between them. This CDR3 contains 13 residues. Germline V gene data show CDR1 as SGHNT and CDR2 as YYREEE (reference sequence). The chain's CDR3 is CASSRPGSYGYTF. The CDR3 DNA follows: TGTGCCAGCAGTCGACCAGGGTCCTATGGCTACACCTTC. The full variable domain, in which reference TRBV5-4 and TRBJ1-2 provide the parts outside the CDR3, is ETGVTQSPTHLIKTRGQQVTLRCSSQSGHNTVSWYQQALGQGPQFIFQYYREEENGRGNFPPRFSGLQFPNYSSELNVNALELDDSALYLCASSRPGSYGYTFGSGTRLTVV.

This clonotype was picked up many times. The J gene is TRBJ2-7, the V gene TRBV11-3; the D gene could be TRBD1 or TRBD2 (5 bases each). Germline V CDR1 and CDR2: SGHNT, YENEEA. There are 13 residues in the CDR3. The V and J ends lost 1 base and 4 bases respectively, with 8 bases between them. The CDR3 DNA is TGTGCCAGCAGCTTAGGCGAGGGGTACGAGCAGTACTTC. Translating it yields CASSLGEGYEQYF. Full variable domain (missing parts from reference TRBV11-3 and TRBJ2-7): EAGVVQSPRYKIIEKKQPVAFWCNPISGHNTLYWYLQNLGQGPELLIRYENEEAVDDSQLPKDRFSAERLKGVDSTLKIQPAELGDSAVYLCASSLGEGYEQYFGPGTRLTVT.

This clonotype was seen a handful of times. The CDR3 protein is CASSRKAGTGAFNSPLHF. The CDR3 DNA is TGCGCCAGCAGCCGTAAAGCAGGGACAGGGGCCTTTAATTCACCCCTCCACTTT. The chain employs TRBV4-3 and TRBJ1-6; 10 nucleotides agree with TRBD1. The length of the CDR3 is 18 residues. The J segment lost 6 bases and the V segment lost 4 bases, leaving 12 bases of the junction unmatched. CDR1 is LGHNA, CDR2 YSLEER, per germline.

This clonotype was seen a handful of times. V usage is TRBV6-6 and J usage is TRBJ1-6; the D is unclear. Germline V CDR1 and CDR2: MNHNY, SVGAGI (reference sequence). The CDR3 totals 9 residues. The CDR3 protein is CAASSPLHF. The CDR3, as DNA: TGTGCAGCGTCCTCACCCCTCCACTTT.

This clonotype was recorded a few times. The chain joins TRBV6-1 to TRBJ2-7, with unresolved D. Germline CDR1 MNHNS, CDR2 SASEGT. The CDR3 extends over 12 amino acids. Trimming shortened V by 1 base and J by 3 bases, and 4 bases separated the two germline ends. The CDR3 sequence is CASSEGFYEQYF. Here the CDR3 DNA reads TGTGCCAGCAGTGAAGGGTTCTACGAGCAGTACTTC.

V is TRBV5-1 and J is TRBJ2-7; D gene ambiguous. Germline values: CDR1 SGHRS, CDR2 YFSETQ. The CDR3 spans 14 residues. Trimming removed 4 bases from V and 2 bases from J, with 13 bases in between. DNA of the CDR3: TGCGCCAGCAGCCCAGACAAGGCACCCTACGAGCAGTACTTC. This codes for CASSPDKAPYEQYF.

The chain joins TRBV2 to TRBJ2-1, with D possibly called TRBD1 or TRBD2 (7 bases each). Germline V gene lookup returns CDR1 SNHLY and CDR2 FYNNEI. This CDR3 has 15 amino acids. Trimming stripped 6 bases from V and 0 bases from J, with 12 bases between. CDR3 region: CASSPRGGSYNEQFF. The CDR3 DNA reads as TGTGCCAGCAGCCCCAGGGGGGGCTCCTACAATGAGCAGTTCTTC.

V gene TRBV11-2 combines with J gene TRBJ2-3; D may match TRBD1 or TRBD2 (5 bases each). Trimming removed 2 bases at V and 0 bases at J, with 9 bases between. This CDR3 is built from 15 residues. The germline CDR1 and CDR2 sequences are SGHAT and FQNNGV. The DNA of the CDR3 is TGTGCCAGCAGCTTATGGGGGACGAGCACAGATACGCAGTATTTT. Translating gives CASSLWGTSTDTQYF.

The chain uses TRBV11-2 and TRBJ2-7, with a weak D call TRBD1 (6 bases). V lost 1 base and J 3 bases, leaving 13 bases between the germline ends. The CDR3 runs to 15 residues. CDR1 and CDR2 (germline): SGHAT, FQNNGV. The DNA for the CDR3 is TGTGCCAGCAGCTTAGGCCCAGGGGCACGCTACGAGCAGTACTTC. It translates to CASSLGPGARYEQYF.

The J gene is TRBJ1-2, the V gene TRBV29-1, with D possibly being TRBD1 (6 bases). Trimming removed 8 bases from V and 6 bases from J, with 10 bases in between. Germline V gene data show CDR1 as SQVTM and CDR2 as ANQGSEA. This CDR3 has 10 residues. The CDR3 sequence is CSHKGDGYTF. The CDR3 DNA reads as TGCAGCCACAAGGGGGATGGCTACACCTTC.

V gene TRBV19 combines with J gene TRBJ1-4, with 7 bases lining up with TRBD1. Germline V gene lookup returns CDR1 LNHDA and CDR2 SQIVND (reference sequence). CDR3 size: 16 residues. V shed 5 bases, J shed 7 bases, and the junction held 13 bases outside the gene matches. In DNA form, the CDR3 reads TGTGCCAGTAGTGGGGGCTCGACAGGGTTTGGTGAAAAACTGTTTTTT. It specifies CASSGGSTGFGEKLFF.

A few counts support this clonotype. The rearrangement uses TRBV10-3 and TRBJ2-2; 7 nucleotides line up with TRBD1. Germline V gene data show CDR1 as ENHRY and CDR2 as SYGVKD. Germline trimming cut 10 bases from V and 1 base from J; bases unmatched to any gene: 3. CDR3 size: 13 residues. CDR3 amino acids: CASGQENTGELFF. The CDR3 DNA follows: TGTGCCAGCGGACAGGAGAACACCGGGGAGCTGTTTTTT.

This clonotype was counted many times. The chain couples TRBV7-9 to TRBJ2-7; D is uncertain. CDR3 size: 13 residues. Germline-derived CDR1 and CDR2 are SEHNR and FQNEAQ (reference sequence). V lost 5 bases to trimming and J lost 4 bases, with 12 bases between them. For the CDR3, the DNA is TGTGCCAGCAGCCCTGACGGCGGTTACGAGCAGTACTTC. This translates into CASSPDGGYEQYF. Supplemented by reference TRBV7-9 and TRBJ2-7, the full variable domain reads DTGVSQNPRHKITKRGQNVTFRCDPISEHNRLYWYRQTLGQGPEFLTYFQNEAQLEKSRLLSDRFSAERPKGSFSTLEIQRTEQGDSAMYLCASSPDGGYEQYFGPGTRLTVT.

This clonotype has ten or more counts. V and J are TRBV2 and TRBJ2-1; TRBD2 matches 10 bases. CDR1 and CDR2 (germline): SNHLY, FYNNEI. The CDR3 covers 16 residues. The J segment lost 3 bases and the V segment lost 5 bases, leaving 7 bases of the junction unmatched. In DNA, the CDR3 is TGTGCCAGCAGTCGAACCGGGACTAGCGACTACAATGAGCAGTTCTTC. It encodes CASSRTGTSDYNEQFF.

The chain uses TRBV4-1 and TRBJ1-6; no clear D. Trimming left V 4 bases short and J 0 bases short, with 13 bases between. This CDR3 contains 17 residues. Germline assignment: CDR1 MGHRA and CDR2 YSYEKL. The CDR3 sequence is CASSPPSGSSYNSPLHF. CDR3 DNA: TGCGCCAGCAGCCCTCCATCGGGGAGCTCCTATAATTCACCCCTCCACTTT.

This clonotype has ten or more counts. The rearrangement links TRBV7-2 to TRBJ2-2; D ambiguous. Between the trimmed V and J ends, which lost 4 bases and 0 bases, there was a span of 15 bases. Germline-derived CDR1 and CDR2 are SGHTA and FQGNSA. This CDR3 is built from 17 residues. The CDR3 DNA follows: TGTGCCAGCAGCTGGGCCCCGTCCGTCGCGAACACCGGGGAGCTGTTTTTT. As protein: CASSWAPSVANTGELFF.

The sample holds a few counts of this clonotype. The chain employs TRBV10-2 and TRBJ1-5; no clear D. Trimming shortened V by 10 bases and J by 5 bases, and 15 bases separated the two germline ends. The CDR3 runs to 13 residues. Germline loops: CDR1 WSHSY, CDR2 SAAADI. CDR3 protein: CATERVKDQPQHF. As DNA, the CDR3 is TGCGCCACCGAGAGGGTAAAGGATCAGCCCCAGCATTTT.

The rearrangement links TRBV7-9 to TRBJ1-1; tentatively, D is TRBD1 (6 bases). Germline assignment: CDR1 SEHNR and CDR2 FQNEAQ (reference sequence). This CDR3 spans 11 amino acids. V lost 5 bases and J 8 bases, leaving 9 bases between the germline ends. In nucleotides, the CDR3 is TGTGCCAGCAGCCGGGGGACAGAAGCTTTCTTT. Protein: CASSRGTEAFF.

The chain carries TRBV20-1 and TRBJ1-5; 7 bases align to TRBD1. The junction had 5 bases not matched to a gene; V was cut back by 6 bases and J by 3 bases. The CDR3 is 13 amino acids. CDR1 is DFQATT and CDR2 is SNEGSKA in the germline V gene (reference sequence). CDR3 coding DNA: TGCAGTGCCAAGGACAGGAACAATCAGCCCCAGCATTTT. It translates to CSAKDRNNQPQHF.

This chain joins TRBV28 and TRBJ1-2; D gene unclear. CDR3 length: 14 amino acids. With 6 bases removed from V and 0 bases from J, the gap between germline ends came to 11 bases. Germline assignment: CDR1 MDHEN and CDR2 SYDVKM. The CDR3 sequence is CASRIGGANYGYTF. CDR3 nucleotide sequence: TGTGCCAGCAGAATCGGCGGAGCTAACTATGGCTACACCTTC.

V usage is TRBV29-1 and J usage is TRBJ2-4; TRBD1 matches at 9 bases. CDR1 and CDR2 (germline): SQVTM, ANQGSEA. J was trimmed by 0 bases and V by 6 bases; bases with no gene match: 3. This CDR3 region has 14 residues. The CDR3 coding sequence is TGCAGCGTCACAGGGGGCCTAGCCAAAAACATTCAGTACTTC. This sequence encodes CSVTGGLAKNIQYF.